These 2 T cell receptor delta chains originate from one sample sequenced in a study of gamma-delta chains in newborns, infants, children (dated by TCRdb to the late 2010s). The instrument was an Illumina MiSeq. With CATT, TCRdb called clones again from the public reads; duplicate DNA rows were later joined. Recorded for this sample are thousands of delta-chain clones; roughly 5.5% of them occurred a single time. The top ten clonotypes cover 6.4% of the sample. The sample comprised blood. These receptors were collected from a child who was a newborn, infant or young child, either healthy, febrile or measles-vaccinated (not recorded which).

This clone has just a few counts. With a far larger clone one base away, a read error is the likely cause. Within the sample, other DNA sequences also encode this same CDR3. CDR3 residues: CACDAVGDTLTAQLFF. CDR3 nucleotide sequence: TGTGCCTGTGACGCCGTGGGGGATACTTTGACAGCACAACTCTTCTTT. The rearrangement uses TRDV2 and TRDJ2; 9 bases are shared with TRDD3. The V and J ends lost 3 bases and 0 bases, in that order; junction bases with no gene match: 4. The germline gives CDR1 GEAIGNYY, CDR2 EKD. CDR3 size: 16 residues.

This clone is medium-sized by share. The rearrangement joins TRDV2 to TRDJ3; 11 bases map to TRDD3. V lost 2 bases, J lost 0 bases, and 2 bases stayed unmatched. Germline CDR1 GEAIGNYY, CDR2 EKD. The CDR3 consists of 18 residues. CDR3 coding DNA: TGTGCCTGTGACAAACTGGGGGATAGCTCCTGGGACACCCGACAGATGTTTTTC. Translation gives CACDKLGDSSWDTRQMFF.